The entry that follows covers one TCR beta chain sequence. This entry comes from a study of blood T cell repertoires in COVID-19. Sequencing was performed with immunoSEQ multiplex PCR; in TCRdb, only in-frame clones are kept and a portion is missing. Of under 300,000 clones in the sample, 81% were seen once. Sequenced: peripheral blood. This TCR came from a woman aged 60-75 years with active or convalescent COVID-19.

CDR3 region: CASRQTGGDTGELFF. As DNA, the CDR3 is TGTGCCAGCAGGCAGACAGGGGGCGACACCGGGGAGCTGTTTTTT. The chain recombines TRBV6-4 with TRBJ2-2, with 10 bases that match TRBD1. The CDR3 is 15 amino acids. Germline V gene lookup returns CDR1 MRHNA and CDR2 SNTAGT. V trimming: 6 bases; J trimming: 3 bases; junction bases outside the gene matches: 4.